The entry below gives a single TCR beta chain sequence along with its context. This entry belongs to a study of blood T cell repertoires in COVID-19. Clones were sequenced by immunoSEQ multiplex PCR, and TCRdb holds only the in-frame ones, with some missing. The sample records a few hundred thousand clones, around 89% being singletons. CDR1 is MNHNY and CDR2 is SVGAGI in the germline V gene (reference sequence). V gave up 5 bases and J gave up 3 bases; unmatched junction bases: 5. There are 15 residues in the CDR3. The TCR was taken from a man aged 30-40 years with acute or convalescent COVID-19. Sequenced material: peripheral blood. J is TRBJ2-7 and V is TRBV6-6; the match to TRBD1 covers 12 bases. The CDR3 loop reads CASSGGTGGFYEQYF. Here the CDR3 DNA reads TGTGCCAGCAGTGGGGGGACAGGGGGCTTCTACGAGCAGTACTTC.